This T cell receptor beta chain was observed in a study of shared clonotypes between healthy human individuals. The CDR3 has 16 amino acids. V lost 4 bases to trimming and J lost 1 base; unmatched junction nucleotides: 5. Germline values: CDR1 SGDLS, CDR2 YYNGEE. Repertoires were generated with immunoSEQ multiplex PCR, while TCRdb's copy carries only in-frame clones and drops some. The sample includes some 2,400,000 clones, approximately 94% of them seen just once. The receptor was derived from a man between 18 and 35 years old in good health. Sequencing used naive CD4+ T cells sorted from blood. Described subset: CD45RA+ positively selected. V usage is TRBV9 and J usage is TRBJ2-1, with 10 bases lining up with TRBD2. This chain's CDR3 is CASSIGLAESYNEQFF. The CDR3 DNA reads as TGTGCCAGCAGCATCGGACTAGCGGAGTCCTACAATGAGCAGTTCTTC. The entire variable domain, with the rest obtained from reference TRBV9 and TRBJ2-1, is as follows: DSGVTQTPKHLITATGQRVTLRCSPRSGDLSVYWYQQSLDQGLQFLIQYYNGEERAKGNILERFSAQQFPDLHSELNLSSLELGDSALYFCASSIGLAESYNEQFFGPGTRLTVL.